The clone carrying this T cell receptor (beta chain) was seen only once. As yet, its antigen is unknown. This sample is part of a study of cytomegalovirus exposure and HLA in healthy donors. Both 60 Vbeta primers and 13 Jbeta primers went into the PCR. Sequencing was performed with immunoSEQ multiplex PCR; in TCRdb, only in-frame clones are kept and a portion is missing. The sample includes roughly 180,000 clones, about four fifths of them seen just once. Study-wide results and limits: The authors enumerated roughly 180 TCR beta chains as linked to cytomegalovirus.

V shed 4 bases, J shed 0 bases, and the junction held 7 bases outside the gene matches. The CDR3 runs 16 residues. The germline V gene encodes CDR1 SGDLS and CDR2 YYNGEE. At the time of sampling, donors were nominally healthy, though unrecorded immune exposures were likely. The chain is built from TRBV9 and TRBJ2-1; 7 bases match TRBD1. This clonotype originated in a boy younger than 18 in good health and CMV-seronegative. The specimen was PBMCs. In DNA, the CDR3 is TGTGCCAGCAGCTTTTCAGGGGGTAGCTCCTACAATGAGCAGTTCTTC. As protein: CASSFSGGSSYNEQFF.